This T cell receptor beta chain was sequenced during a study of regulatory T cells in long-lasting Graves disease. Overall study findings and caveats: Among persistent patients, a larger number of public clonotypes were shared (around 2,700) than among newly diagnosed patients (about 970). Lower TCR diversity was seen in persistent Graves' patients than in newly diagnosed ones.

Through Arm-PCR of CDR3 regions and iRepertoire HTBI primers, TCR beta libraries were built. Each CDR3 protein gets one entry after TCRdb re-called the multiplex PCR reads with MiXCR. The sample has about 370,000 distinct CDR3 sequences; roughly 15% are singletons. Time point indicated: newly diagnosed GD, antithyroid drugs for less than 3 months. Preparation of the TCR library used RNA extracted from PBMCs. Ten or more counts support this clonotype. Its specificity is unknown. The receptor comes from a female donor with Graves disease. Sample: peripheral blood mononuclear cells (PBMCs), taken at new diagnosis, from a patient treated with antithyroid drugs.

The CDR3 DNA follows: TGTGCCAGCAGCCCCGGGACAGTAAACTATGGCTACACCTTC. Its translation: CASSPGTVNYGYTF. The V call is TRBV7-9, the J call TRBJ1-2, with 7 nucleotides matching TRBD1. Trimming cost V 5 bases and J 2 bases; bases outside gene matches: 5. This CDR3 contains 14 residues. Germline V gives CDR1 SEHNR, CDR2 FQNEAQ (reference sequence).